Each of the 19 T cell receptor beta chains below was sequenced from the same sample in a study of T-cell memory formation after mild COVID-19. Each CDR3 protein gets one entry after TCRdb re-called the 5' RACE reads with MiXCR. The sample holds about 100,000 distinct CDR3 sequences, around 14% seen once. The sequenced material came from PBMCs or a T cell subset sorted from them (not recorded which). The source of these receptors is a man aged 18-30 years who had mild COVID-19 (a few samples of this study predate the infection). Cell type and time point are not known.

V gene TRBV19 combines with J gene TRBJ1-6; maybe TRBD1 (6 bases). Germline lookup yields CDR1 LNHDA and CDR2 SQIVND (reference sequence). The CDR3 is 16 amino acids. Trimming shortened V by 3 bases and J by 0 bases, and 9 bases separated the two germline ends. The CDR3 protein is CASSIGGYSYNSPLHF. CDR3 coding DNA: TGTGCCAGTAGTATCGGGGGCTACTCCTATAATTCACCCCTCCACTTT.

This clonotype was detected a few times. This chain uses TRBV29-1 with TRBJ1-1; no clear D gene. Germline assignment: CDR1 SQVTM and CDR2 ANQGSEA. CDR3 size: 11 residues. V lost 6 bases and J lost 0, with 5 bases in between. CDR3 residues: CSVELNTEAFF. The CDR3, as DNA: TGCAGCGTAGAACTGAACACTGAAGCTTTCTTT.

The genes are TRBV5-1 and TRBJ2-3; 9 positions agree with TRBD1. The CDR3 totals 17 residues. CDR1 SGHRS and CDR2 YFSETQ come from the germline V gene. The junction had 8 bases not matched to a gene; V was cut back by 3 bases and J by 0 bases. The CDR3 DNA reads TGCGCCAGCAGCTGGCCCCGACAGGGGGGGAGCACAGATACGCAGTATTTT. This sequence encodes CASSWPRQGGSTDTQYF.

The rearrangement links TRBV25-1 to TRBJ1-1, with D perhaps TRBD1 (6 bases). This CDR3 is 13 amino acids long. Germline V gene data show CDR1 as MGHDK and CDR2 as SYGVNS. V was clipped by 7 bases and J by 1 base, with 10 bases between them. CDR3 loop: CASTQDRNTEAFF. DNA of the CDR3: TGTGCCAGCACCCAGGACAGGAACACTGAAGCTTTCTTT.

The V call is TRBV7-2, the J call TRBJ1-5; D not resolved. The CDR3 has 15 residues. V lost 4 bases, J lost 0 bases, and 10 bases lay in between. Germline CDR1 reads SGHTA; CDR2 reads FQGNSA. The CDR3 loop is CASSSHGVSNQPQHF. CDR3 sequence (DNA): TGTGCCAGCAGCTCCCACGGGGTTAGCAATCAGCCCCAGCATTTT. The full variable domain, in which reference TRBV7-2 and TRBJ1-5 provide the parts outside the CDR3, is GAGVSQSPSNKVTEKGKDVELRCDPISGHTALYWYRQSLGQGLEFLIYFQGNSAPDKSGLPSDRFSAERTGGSVSTLTIQRTQQEDSAVYLCASSSHGVSNQPQHFGDGTRLSIL.

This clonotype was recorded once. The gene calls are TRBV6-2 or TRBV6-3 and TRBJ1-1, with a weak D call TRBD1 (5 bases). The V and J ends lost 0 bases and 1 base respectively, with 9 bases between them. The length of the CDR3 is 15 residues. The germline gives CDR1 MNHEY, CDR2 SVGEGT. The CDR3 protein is CASSYSIQENTEAFF. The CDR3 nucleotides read TGTGCCAGCAGTTACTCGATACAGGAGAACACTGAAGCTTTCTTT.

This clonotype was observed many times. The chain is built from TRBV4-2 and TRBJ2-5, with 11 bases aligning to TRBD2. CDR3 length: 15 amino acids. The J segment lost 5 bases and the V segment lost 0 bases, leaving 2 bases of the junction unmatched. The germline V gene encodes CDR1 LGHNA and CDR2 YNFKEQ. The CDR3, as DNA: TGTGCCAGCAGCCAAGATAGCGGGGGGGCCGAGACCCAGTACTTC. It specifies CASSQDSGGAETQYF.

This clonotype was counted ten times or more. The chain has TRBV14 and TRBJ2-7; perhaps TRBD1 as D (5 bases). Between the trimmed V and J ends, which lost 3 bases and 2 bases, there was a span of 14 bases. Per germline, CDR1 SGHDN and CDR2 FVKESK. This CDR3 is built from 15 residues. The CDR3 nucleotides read TGTGCCAGCAGCCAGGAAGGAAGGGGAACCTACGAGCAGTACTTC. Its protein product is CASSQEGRGTYEQYF.

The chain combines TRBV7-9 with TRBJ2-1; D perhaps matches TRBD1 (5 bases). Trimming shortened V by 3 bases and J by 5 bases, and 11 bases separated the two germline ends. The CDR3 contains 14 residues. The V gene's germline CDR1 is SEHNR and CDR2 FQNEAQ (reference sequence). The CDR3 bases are TGTGCCAGCAGCTTGGGGCGCGGAAACAATGAGCAGTTCTTC. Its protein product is CASSLGRGNNEQFF.

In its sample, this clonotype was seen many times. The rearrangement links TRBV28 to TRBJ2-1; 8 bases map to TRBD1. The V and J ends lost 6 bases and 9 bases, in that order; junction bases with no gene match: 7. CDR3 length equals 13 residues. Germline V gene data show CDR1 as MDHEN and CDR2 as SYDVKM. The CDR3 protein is CASRPGGLGEQFF. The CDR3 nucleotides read TGTGCCAGCAGGCCAGGGGGCTTAGGTGAGCAGTTCTTC. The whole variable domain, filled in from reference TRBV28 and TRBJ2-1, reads DVKVTQSSRYLVKRTGEKVFLECVQDMDHENMFWYRQDPGLGLRLIYFSYDVKMKEKGDIPEGYSVSREKKERFSLILESASTNQTSMYLCASRPGGLGEQFFGPGTRLTVL.

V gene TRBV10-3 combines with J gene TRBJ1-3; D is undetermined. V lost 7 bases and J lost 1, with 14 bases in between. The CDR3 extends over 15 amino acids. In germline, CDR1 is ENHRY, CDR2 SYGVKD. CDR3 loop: CAIMQVDISGNTIYF. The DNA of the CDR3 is TGTGCCATCATGCAGGTCGACATTTCTGGAAACACCATATATTTT.

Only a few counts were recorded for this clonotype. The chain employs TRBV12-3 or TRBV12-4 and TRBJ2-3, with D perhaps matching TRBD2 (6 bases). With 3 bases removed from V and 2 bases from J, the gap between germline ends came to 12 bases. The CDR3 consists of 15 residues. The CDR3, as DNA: TGTGCCAGCAGTTTGGTGGGGGGTAACACAGATACGCAGTATTTT. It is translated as CASSLVGGNTDTQYF.

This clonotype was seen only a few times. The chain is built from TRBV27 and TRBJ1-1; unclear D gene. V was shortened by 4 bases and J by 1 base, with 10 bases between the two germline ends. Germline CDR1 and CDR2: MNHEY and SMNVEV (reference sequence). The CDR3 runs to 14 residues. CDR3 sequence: CASSSPTENTEAFF. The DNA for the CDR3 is TGTGCCAGCAGTTCACCGACGGAGAACACTGAAGCTTTCTTT.

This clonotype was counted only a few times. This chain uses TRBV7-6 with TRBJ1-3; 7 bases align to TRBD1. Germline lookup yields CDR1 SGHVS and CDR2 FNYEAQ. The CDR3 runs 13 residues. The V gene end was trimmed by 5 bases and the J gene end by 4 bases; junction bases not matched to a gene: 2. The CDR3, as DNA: TGTGCCAGCAGCCTGGACAGGGGAAACACCATATATTTT. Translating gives CASSLDRGNTIYF.

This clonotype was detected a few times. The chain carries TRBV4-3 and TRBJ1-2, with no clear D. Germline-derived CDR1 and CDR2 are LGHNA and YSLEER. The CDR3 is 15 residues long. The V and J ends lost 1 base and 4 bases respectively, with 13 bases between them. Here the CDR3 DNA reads TGCGCCAGCAGCCAAGGTATCGGTCCGGGCTATGGCTACACCTTC. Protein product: CASSQGIGPGYGYTF.

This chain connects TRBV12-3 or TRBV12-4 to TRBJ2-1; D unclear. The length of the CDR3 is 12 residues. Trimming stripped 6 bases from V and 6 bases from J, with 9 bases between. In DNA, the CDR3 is TGTGCCAGCAGCCAATCCCCCAATGAGCAGTTCTTC. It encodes CASSQSPNEQFF.

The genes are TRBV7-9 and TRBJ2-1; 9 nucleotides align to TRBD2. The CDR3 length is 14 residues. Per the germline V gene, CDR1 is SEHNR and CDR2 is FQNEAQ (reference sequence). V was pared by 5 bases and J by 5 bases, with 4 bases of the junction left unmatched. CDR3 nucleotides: TGTGCCAGCAGCGTTGTAGCGGGGGACAATGAGCAGTTCTTC. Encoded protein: CASSVVAGDNEQFF. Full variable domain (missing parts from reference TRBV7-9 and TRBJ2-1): DTGVSQNPRHKITKRGQNVTFRCDPISEHNRLYWYRQTLGQGPEFLTYFQNEAQLEKSRLLSDRFSAERPKGSFSTLEIQRTEQGDSAMYLCASSVVAGDNEQFFGPGTRLTVL.

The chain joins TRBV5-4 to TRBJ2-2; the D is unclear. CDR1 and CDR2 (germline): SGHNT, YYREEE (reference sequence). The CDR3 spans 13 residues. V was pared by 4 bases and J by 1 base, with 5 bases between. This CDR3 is CASSVGNTGELFF. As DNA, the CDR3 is TGTGCCAGCAGCGTAGGGAACACCGGGGAGCTGTTTTTT.

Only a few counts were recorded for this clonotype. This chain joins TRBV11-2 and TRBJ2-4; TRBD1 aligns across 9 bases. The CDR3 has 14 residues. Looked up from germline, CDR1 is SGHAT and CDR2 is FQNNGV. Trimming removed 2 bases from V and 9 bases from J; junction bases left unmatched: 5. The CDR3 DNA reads TGTGCCAGCAGCTTACCGGGACAGGGAAGCATTCAGTACTTC. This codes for CASSLPGQGSIQYF.